A selection of T cell receptor beta chains follows, all from one sample in a study of radiotherapy plus CTLA-4 blockade in lung cancer. TCRdb's table, derived via immunoSEQ multiplex PCR, lists solely in-frame clones and lacks some. The repertoire has tens of thousands of clones, approximately 85% of them found once; the top ten carry around 4.4%. Specimen: peripheral blood, collected from a patient treated with radiotherapy plus ipilimumab. These receptors all come from a human donor with non-small cell lung cancer whose response to radiotherapy plus ipilimumab could not be evaluated. CDR3s include the opening cysteine and the closing phenylalanine or tryptophan. The order of the fields is D gene, V gene, J gene, clone size, CDR3 protein, CDR3 DNA. D genes are given only for firm matches. For some rows the clone size is stated as once, few or many, or as a class when expanded; others skip it.

d_call: TRBD1; v_call: TRBV14; j_call: TRBJ2-7; clone_size: few; cdr3_aa: CASSLWTGYEQYF; cdr3_nt: TGTGCCAGCAGCCTCTGGACAGGGTACGAGCAGTACTTC
d_call: TRBD1; v_call: TRBV19; j_call: TRBJ2-7; clone_size: .; cdr3_aa: CASSLGAGQGVPYEQYF; cdr3_nt: TGTGCCAGTAGCCTAGGAGCGGGACAGGGGGTTCCCTACGAGCAGTACTTC
d_call: .; v_call: TRBV28; j_call: TRBJ1-4; clone_size: .; cdr3_aa: CASSSFRAQKEKLFF; cdr3_nt: TGTGCCAGCAGTTCTTTCCGTGCGCAAAAGGAAAAACTGTTTTTT
d_call: .; v_call: TRBV5-4; j_call: TRBJ1-1; clone_size: once; cdr3_aa: CASSLGARNTEAFF; cdr3_nt: TGTGCCAGCAGCTTGGGAGCGAGGAACACTGAAGCTTTCTTT
d_call: .; v_call: TRBV19; j_call: TRBJ1-2; clone_size: once; cdr3_aa: CATTSVTNYGYTF; cdr3_nt: TGTGCCACTACGTCGGTTACTAACTATGGCTACACCTTC
d_call: TRBD2; v_call: TRBV23-1; j_call: TRBJ2-2; clone_size: .; cdr3_aa: CASSQSWRTSGRFPGELFF; cdr3_nt: TGCGCCAGCAGTCAATCGTGGAGGACTAGCGGGAGGTTCCCCGGGGAGCTGTTTTTT
d_call: .; v_call: TRBV19; j_call: TRBJ2-3; clone_size: .; cdr3_aa: CASTLGSSTDTQYF; cdr3_nt: TGTGCCAGTACCCTCGGTTCTAGCACAGATACGCAGTATTTT
d_call: .; v_call: TRBV7-9; j_call: TRBJ2-2; clone_size: .; cdr3_aa: CASSYRVTGELFF; cdr3_nt: TGTGCCAGCAGCTACAGGGTTACCGGGGAGCTGTTTTTT
d_call: .; v_call: TRBV6-7; j_call: TRBJ1-1; clone_size: .; cdr3_aa: CASSYTGPLNTEAFF; cdr3_nt: TGTGCCAGCAGTTACACAGGGCCACTGAACACTGAAGCTTTCTTT
d_call: .; v_call: TRBV27; j_call: TRBJ2-5; clone_size: .; cdr3_aa: CASSSPRTAPGVETQYF; cdr3_nt: TGTGCCAGCAGTTCCCCCCGGACCGCCCCGGGGGTAGAGACCCAGTACTTC
d_call: .; v_call: TRBV28; j_call: TRBJ1-5; clone_size: .; cdr3_aa: CASRATYSNQPQHF; cdr3_nt: TGTGCCAGCAGAGCCACCTATAGCAATCAGCCCCAGCATTTT
d_call: TRBD1; v_call: TRBV27; j_call: TRBJ2-7; clone_size: medium-sized; cdr3_aa: CASGSRDRSYEQYF; cdr3_nt: TGTGCCAGCGGATCGAGGGACAGATCCTACGAGCAGTACTTC
d_call: .; v_call: TRBV30; j_call: TRBJ1-1; clone_size: .; cdr3_aa: CAWRLTMGRAFF; cdr3_nt: TGTGCCTGGAGGCTGACTATGGGAAGGGCTTTCTTT
d_call: TRBD1; v_call: TRBV7-9; j_call: TRBJ1-5; clone_size: .; cdr3_aa: CASSRGQGTVGSNQPQHF; cdr3_nt: TGTGCCAGCAGCCGTGGACAGGGAACGGTAGGGAGCAATCAGCCCCAGCATTTT
d_call: .; v_call: TRBV7-7; j_call: TRBJ2-2; clone_size: once; cdr3_aa: CASSLAPIGGAGELFF; cdr3_nt: TGTGCTAGCAGCTTAGCCCCAATCGGGGGAGCCGGGGAGCTGTTTTTT
d_call: .; v_call: TRBV27; j_call: TRBJ2-7; clone_size: .; cdr3_aa: CASSLEAGRGEQYF; cdr3_nt: TGTGCCAGCAGTTTAGAGGCGGGTCGGGGGGAGCAGTACTTC
d_call: .; v_call: TRBV18; j_call: TRBJ1-4; clone_size: .; cdr3_aa: CASSPIRVPTTNEKLFF; cdr3_nt: TGTGCCAGCTCACCAATTCGGGTGCCCACAACTAATGAAAAACTGTTTTTT
d_call: .; v_call: TRBV6-5; j_call: TRBJ1-2; clone_size: .; cdr3_aa: CASSYSATGYGYTF; cdr3_nt: TGTGCCAGCAGTTACTCGGCCACGGGCTATGGCTACACCTTC
d_call: TRBD2; v_call: TRBV5-4; j_call: TRBJ2-1; clone_size: .; cdr3_aa: CASSFLAGGSSSYNEQFF; cdr3_nt: TGTGCCAGCAGCTTCCTAGCGGGAGGGTCTAGCTCCTACAATGAGCAGTTCTTC